These T cell receptor beta chains were read from a single sample in a study of blood T cell repertoires in COVID-19. This table comes from immunoSEQ multiplex PCR, and its TCRdb copy is limited to in-frame clones, with some not included. Here the sample spans hundreds of thousands of clones, 70% to 90% being singletons. The sample comprised peripheral blood. All receptors derive from a woman aged 25-40 years with acute or convalescent COVID-19. The conserved cysteine and the conserved F or W are not part of the CDR3 here. Each record gives: V gene, CDR3 protein.

TRBV27	ASRSGKAAWLSGGYT
TRBV5-6	ASSLTAGANTEAF
TRBV19	ASSFDLGQGGTEAF
TRBV13	ASSEYQGNSGNTIY
TRBV6-5	ASSYHSVGGWGEQY
TRBV19	ASSPHRVPTDTQY
TRBV19	ASSMAVPGANVLT
TRBV9	ASSEDLGLAYPDTQY
TRBV27	ASSLLTTGGSFYEQY
TRBV7-9	ASSFNTGFEAF
TRBV12-5	ASGSPGQVGGIQY
TRBV11-1	ASSGDRYSGNTIY
TRBV5-8	ASSLETGGEKLF
TRBV10-2	ASRMTGGEGQPQH
TRBV27	ASSRLARILGDSYNEQF
TRBV19	ASRPNSGQGIYGYT
TRBV6-2/TRBV6-3	ASSLDWAKNIQY
TRBV4-3	ASSQAGLPYEQY
TRBV13	ASSYAPSYNEQF
TRBV19	ASSPNRGRNEKLF
TRBV5-4	ASSFAGGNTEAF
TRBV4-3	ASSPNPGGRAYNEQF
TRBV5-4	ASSLGGYNSPLH
TRBV27	ASSHTYDTEAF
TRBV5-1	ASSSLAGPHNEQF
TRBV27	ASSLSGGIYNEQF
TRBV30	AWGGLAYEQY
TRBV10-1	ASRPRQQDIPRH
TRBV25-1	ASSAPTANTGELF
TRBV18	ASSQVGGYEQY
TRBV7-2	ASSPQWERGNIQY
TRBV6-5	ASRGDNSPLH
TRBV19	ASTRTSGSFSYNEQF
TRBV19	ASSLGEGRTDTQY
TRBV5-5	ASSFWDRGNEKLF
TRBV19	ASRTGGDLGTEAF
TRBV11-3	ASSFRLAGVSGELF
TRBV14	ASSPQGARTEAF
TRBV5-4	ASSLGLAVQETQY
TRBV12-5	ATGFYVHEQF
TRBV28	ASSLRPGLAGSSYNEQF
TRBV18	ASSPVWGMAGDSKPYNEQF
TRBV5-1	ASSLGDAGAEAF
TRBV7-8	ASRPGSIAGGGGETQY
TRBV7-6	ASSHDGGYHEQY